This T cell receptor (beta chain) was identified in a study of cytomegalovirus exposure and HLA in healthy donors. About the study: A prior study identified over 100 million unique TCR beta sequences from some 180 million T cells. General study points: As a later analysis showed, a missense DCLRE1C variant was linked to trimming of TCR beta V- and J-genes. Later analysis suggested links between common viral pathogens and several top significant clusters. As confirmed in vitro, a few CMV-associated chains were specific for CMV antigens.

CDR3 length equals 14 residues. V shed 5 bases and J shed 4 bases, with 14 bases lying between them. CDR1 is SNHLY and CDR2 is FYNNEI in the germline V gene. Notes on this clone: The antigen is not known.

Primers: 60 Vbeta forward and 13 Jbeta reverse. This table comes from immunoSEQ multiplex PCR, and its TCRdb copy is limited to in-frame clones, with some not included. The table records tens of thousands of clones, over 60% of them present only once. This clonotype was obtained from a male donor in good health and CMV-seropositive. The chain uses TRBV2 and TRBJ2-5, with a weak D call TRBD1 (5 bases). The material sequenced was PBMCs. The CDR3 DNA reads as TGTGCCAGCAGTATCACTCAGGGTAGAGAGACCCAGTACTTC. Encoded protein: CASSITQGRETQYF.